The 21 T cell receptor beta chains below all came from one sample that was sequenced in a study of blood T cell repertoires in COVID-19. Measured with immunoSEQ multiplex PCR; TCRdb has only the in-frame clones, and not every one. The table shows about 98,000 clones, with more than 90% occurring only once. The sample was peripheral blood. The receptor source for this set is a woman in her fifties or sixties with COVID-19, enrolled during active disease.

The gene calls are TRBV6-4 and TRBJ1-2; D may be TRBD1 (6 bases). V dropped 5 bases and J dropped 6 bases, with 19 bases sitting between them. Germline CDR1 and CDR2: MRHNA and SNTAGT. The CDR3 extends over 15 amino acids. Written as DNA, the CDR3 is TGTGCCAGCAGTATCGGACAGTGGCGGCCTAATGGCTACACCTTC. It is translated as CASSIGQWRPNGYTF.

This clone has only a few counts. The J gene is TRBJ1-6, the V gene TRBV4-1, with D uncertain. Trimming removed 0 bases from V and 0 bases from J, with 9 bases in between. The CDR3 has 17 residues. CDR1 is MGHRA and CDR2 is YSYEKL in the germline V gene. The CDR3 here is CASSQDNSRSYNSPLHF. The CDR3 coding sequence is TGCGCCAGCAGCCAAGATAACAGCCGCTCCTATAATTCACCCCTCCACTTT.

V gene TRBV10-3 combines with J gene TRBJ1-1, with a weak D call TRBD1 (5 bases). CDR3 length: 12 residues. V lost 11 bases to trimming and J lost 1 base, with 11 bases between them. The germline V gene encodes CDR1 ENHRY and CDR2 SYGVKD. This CDR3 reads CAVTQGNTEAFF. The CDR3 nucleotides read TGTGCCGTTACCCAGGGGAACACTGAAGCTTTCTTT.

V gene TRBV11-3 combines with J gene TRBJ1-1; 8 bases align to TRBD1. Germline loops: CDR1 SGHNT, CDR2 YENEEA. The junction had 7 bases not matched to a gene; V was cut back by 6 bases and J by 4 bases. The CDR3 extends over 14 amino acids. CDR3 sequence reads: CASRPVTGGTEAFF. The CDR3 DNA follows: TGTGCCAGCAGACCTGTTACAGGGGGCACTGAAGCTTTCTTT. The entire variable domain, with the rest obtained from reference TRBV11-3 and TRBJ1-1, is as follows: EAGVVQSPRYKIIEKKQPVAFWCNPISGHNTLYWYLQNLGQGPELLIRYENEEAVDDSQLPKDRFSAERLKGVDSTLKIQPAELGDSAVYLCASRPVTGGTEAFFGQGTRLTVV.

This sequence joins TRBV27 and TRBJ2-1; TRBD2 matches 11 bases. Germline CDR1 reads MNHEY; CDR2 reads SMNVEV (reference sequence). V lost 3 bases, J lost 7 bases, and 8 bases stayed unmatched. This CDR3 has 16 residues. Here the CDR3 reads CASSFFSGGAGNEQFF. DNA for the CDR3: TGTGCCAGCAGTTTTTTTAGCGGGGGGGCGGGGAATGAGCAGTTCTTC.

The V gene is TRBV30, the J gene TRBJ1-1, with D unresolved. The V and J ends lost 6 bases and 6 bases respectively, with 17 bases between them. The CDR3 runs to 13 residues. Germline CDR1 is GTSNPN and CDR2 is SVGIG (reference sequence). This CDR3 reads CACGIAAGAEAFF. As DNA, the CDR3 is TGTGCCTGCGGTATTGCGGCGGGCGCTGAAGCTTTCTTT.

V and J are TRBV9 and TRBJ1-1, with D unresolved. Germline CDR1 reads SGDLS; CDR2 reads YYNGEE. The CDR3 length is 17 residues. The germline V and J ends were trimmed by 4 bases and 1 base, with 20 bases remaining between them. CDR3 residues: CASSRSYGRRGNTEAFF. The CDR3 nucleotides read TGTGCCAGCAGCCGGTCATATGGCCGGCGGGGGAACACTGAAGCTTTCTTT. Looking up the rest from reference TRBV9 and TRBJ1-1 gives the full variable domain: DSGVTQTPKHLITATGQRVTLRCSPRSGDLSVYWYQQSLDQGLQFLIQYYNGEERAKGNILERFSAQQFPDLHSELNLSSLELGDSALYFCASSRSYGRRGNTEAFFGQGTRLTVV.

The rearrangement links TRBV19 to TRBJ1-5, with 10 bases that match TRBD1. The CDR3 extends over 18 amino acids. V lost 10 bases and J lost 7; bases outside the gene matches: 22. Germline CDR1 LNHDA, CDR2 SQIVND (reference sequence). The CDR3 loop reads CATRDRGLLVGARQPQHF. DNA for the CDR3: TGTGCCACGCGGGACAGGGGTTTGTTGGTGGGAGCCCGGCAGCCCCAGCATTTT.

The genes are TRBV18 and TRBJ2-3, with D possibly matching TRBD2 (6 bases). V was cut by 1 base and J by 1 base, with 15 bases left in between. CDR3 length equals 17 residues. Germline CDR1 KGHSH, CDR2 LQKENI. CDR3 DNA sequence: TGTGCCAGCTCACCACTGATCACGGGCGGGGGCACAGATACGCAGTATTTT. This encodes CASSPLITGGGTDTQYF.

This chain links TRBV7-9 with TRBJ1-5, with 9 positions matching TRBD1. V was clipped by 4 bases and J by 5 bases; unmatched bases: 18. The CDR3 extends over 19 amino acids. Looked up from germline, CDR1 is SEHNR and CDR2 is FQNEAQ (reference sequence). CDR3 sequence reads: CASSYAPGQGVFFDQPQHF. Written as DNA, the CDR3 is TGTGCCAGCAGCTATGCTCCGGGACAGGGTGTCTTCTTTGATCAGCCCCAGCATTTT. Full variable domain (rest looked up from reference TRBV7-9 and TRBJ1-5): DTGVSQNPRHKITKRGQNVTFRCDPISEHNRLYWYRQTLGQGPEFLTYFQNEAQLEKSRLLSDRFSAERPKGSFSTLEIQRTEQGDSAMYLCASSYAPGQGVFFDQPQHFGDGTRLSIL.

The chain couples TRBV7-8 to TRBJ2-4, with TRBD2 matching 9 bases. The CDR3 is 17 residues long. The V and J ends lost 4 bases and 8 bases, in that order; junction bases with no gene match: 15. CDR1 SGHVS and CDR2 FQNEAQ come from the germline V gene. In nucleotides, the CDR3 is TGTGCCAGCAGCTCAATACGGCGGGGGGGCCGTGTGGACATTCAGTACTTC. It specifies CASSSIRRGGRVDIQYF.

The chain uses TRBV3-1 (or the pseudogene TRBV3-2) and TRBJ2-3, with TRBD2 identical over 10 bases. CDR1 LGHDT and CDR2 YNNKEL come from the germline V gene (reference sequence). V shed 6 bases and J 2 bases; nucleotides not matched to a gene: 5. The CDR3 contains 15 residues. The CDR3 protein is CASRRTSGFTDTQYF. The CDR3 DNA reads as TGTGCCAGCAGACGGACTAGCGGATTCACAGATACGCAGTATTTT.

This chain connects TRBV18 to TRBJ2-3; 9 bases fit TRBD2. The CDR3 loop spans 16 amino acids. Germline V CDR1 and CDR2: KGHSH, LQKENI. Trimming at V came to 4 bases and at J to 0 bases, leaving 5 bases not matched to a gene. The CDR3 region has the DNA TGTGCCAGCTCACTTACTAGCGGGCCTAGCACAGATACGCAGTATTTT. Amino acid sequence: CASSLTSGPSTDTQYF. The whole variable domain, remainder taken from reference TRBV18 and TRBJ2-3, is NAGVMQNPRHLVRRRGQEARLRCSPMKGHSHVYWYRQLPEEGLKFMVYLQKENIIDESGMPKERFSAEFPKEGPSILRIQQVVRGDSAAYFCASSLTSGPSTDTQYFGPGTRLTVL.

A single count supports this clone. The chain combines TRBV12-3 or TRBV12-4 with TRBJ2-3; 9 bases line up with TRBD1. J was trimmed by 10 bases and V by 3 bases; bases with no gene match: 5. The CDR3 is made up of 13 amino acids. The CDR3 protein is CASSLGQGLAQYF. DNA for the CDR3: TGTGCCAGCAGTTTGGGACAGGGTTTGGCGCAGTATTTT.

This chain links TRBV19 with TRBJ1-6, with D tentatively TRBD1 (6 bases). The germline V gene has CDR1 LNHDA and CDR2 SQIVND (reference sequence). The CDR3 spans 13 residues. V was shortened by 5 bases and J by 6 bases, with 8 bases between the two germline ends. The CDR3 DNA follows: TGTGCCAGTAGTGCAGGGGCTAATTCACCCCTCCACTTT. It codes for CASSAGANSPLHF.

The V and J genes are TRBV6-5 and TRBJ2-1, with TRBD1 as a possible D gene (6 bases). V gave up 6 bases and J gave up 0 bases, with 12 bases separating them. CDR3 length equals 15 residues. In germline, CDR1 is MNHEY, CDR2 SVGAGI. CDR3 region: CASSARTVSYNEQFF. CDR3 coding DNA: TGTGCCAGCAGCGCCCGGACAGTCTCCTACAATGAGCAGTTCTTC.

V and J are TRBV9 and TRBJ1-3; perhaps TRBD1 as D (5 bases). CDR1 is SGDLS and CDR2 is YYNGEE in the germline V gene. Trimming pared 3 bases from V and 0 bases from J, leaving 16 bases between. CDR3 length: 17 residues. Here the CDR3 DNA reads TGTGCCAGCAGCGACCCCCGAGTCGGACACTCTGGAAACACCATATATTTT. Translation: CASSDPRVGHSGNTIYF.

The chain joins TRBV12-3 or TRBV12-4 to TRBJ2-1, with no clear D. CDR3 length equals 12 residues. V was trimmed by 5 bases and J by 11 bases, leaving 13 bases between them. CDR3 amino acids: CASSPVYHQQFF. CDR3 coding DNA: TGTGCCAGCAGTCCCGTCTACCATCAGCAGTTCTTC.

In its sample, this clone was seen a few times. V gene TRBV4-1 combines with J gene TRBJ1-1, with 7 bases aligning to TRBD1. The CDR3 is 12 amino acids. CDR1 and CDR2 (germline): MGHRA, YSYEKL. Trimming at V came to 4 bases and at J to 8 bases, leaving 4 bases not matched to a gene. CDR3 loop: CASSPGTVEAFF. CDR3 sequence (DNA): TGCGCCAGCAGCCCTGGGACAGTGGAAGCTTTCTTT.

The chain employs TRBV3-1 (or the pseudogene TRBV3-2) and TRBJ1-2, with 9 bases identical to TRBD1. Trimming cost V 5 bases and J 4 bases; bases outside gene matches: 14. CDR3 length: 17 amino acids. CDR1 is LGHDT and CDR2 is YNNKEL in the germline V gene (reference sequence). CDR3 region: CASSKNTGGTVSYGYTF. The CDR3 nucleotides read TGTGCCAGCAGCAAGAATACAGGGGGCACCGTAAGCTATGGCTACACCTTC.

The chain couples TRBV30 to TRBJ1-4; 7 bases agree with TRBD1. Germline-derived CDR1 and CDR2 are GTSNPN and SVGIG (reference sequence). This CDR3 comprises 15 residues. V lost 2 bases, J lost 10 bases, and 13 bases stayed unmatched. The CDR3 DNA reads TGTGCCTGGAGTCCCCAGAGGGGGCAATTTGGAAAACTGTTTTTT. Its protein is CAWSPQRGQFGKLFF.